This TCR beta chain stems from a study of cytomegalovirus exposure and HLA in healthy donors. With 2 bases removed from V and 7 bases from J, the gap between germline ends came to 12 bases. The CDR3 runs 14 residues. Per the germline V gene, CDR1 is SGDLS and CDR2 is YYNGEE. The PCR contained 60 Vbeta and 13 Jbeta primers. Measured with immunoSEQ multiplex PCR; TCRdb has only the in-frame clones, and not every one. The data hold roughly 100,000 clones, with roughly 80% observed a single time. Study-wide results and limits: A later look showed TCR association rates differing by HLA locus, highest for DRB1 and lowest for HLA-C. In most subjects, TCR beta sequences reportedly gave accurate predictions of HLA-A and HLA-B alleles. The authors enumerated 150 to 200 TCR beta chains as linked to cytomegalovirus.

To note about this clone: Its cognate antigen is unknown.

The material sequenced was PBMCs. The chain joins TRBV9 to TRBJ2-2; D is perhaps TRBD1 (5 bases). This clonotype was obtained from a man aged 25 to 40 in good health and CMV-seropositive. The CDR3 spells CASSVVQGGGELFF. The CDR3 DNA sequence: TGTGCCAGCAGCGTTGTCCAGGGCGGCGGGGAGCTGTTTTTT.